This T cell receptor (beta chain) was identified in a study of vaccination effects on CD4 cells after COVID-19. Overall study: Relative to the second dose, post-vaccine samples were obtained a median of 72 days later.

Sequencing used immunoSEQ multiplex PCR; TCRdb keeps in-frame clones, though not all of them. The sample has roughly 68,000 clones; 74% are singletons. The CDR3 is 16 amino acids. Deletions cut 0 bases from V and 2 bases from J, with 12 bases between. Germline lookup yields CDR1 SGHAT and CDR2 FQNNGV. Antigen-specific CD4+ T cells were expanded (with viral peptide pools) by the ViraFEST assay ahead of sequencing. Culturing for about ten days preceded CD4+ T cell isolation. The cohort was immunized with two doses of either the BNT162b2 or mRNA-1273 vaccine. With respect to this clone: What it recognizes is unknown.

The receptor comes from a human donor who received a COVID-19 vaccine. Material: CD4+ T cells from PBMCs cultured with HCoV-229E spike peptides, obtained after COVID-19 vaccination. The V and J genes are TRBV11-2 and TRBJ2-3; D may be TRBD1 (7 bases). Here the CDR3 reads CASSLDPGGLTDTQYF. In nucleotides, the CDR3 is TGTGCCAGCAGCTTAGATCCAGGGGGACTCACAGATACGCAGTATTTT.